This T cell receptor (beta chain) was observed in a study of T cell responses to AZD1222 COVID-19 vaccine (dated by TCRdb to the early 2020s). Regarding the study in general: Because spike-specific TCR depth and breadth did not differ between the two schedules, AZD1222 recipients who got a second dose at roughly 4 weeks were pooled with those who got a second dose at roughly 12 weeks. A total of more than 230 trial participants underwent TCR sequencing, of whom 200 to 220 had received two doses of AZD1222 and around 25 had received two doses of the MenACWY control vaccine. Trial participants were enrolled by age into 18-55, 56-69 and 70-plus year subgroups, with about 150, 27 and 61 TCR-sequenced participants respectively. Broad study findings and their caveats: Conclusions about previously exposed vaccinees are limited because only five to seven AZD1222 recipients were SARS-CoV-2 seropositive at baseline. Because no day 14 peak-response samples were available, repertoires were characterized only after the peak T cell response. The 56-69-year group was small, and its depth increase did not reach significance, likely because of low power. Epitopes outside the regions mutated in the B.1.351 and B.1.1.7 variants were reportedly recognized by nearly half of the unique spike-specific TCRs. Most participants were white British and females outnumbered males, and the authors suggested that clonal diversity may have been underestimated. A significant rise in spike-specific TCR breadth and depth was observed after two AZD1222 doses relative to day 0 and relative to MenACWY recipients. The vaccine-associated CD4 TCRs covered the entire spike protein, and the dominant responses fell in regions 160-218 and 743-854.

The CDR3 regions of human TCRbeta chains were analyzed by immunosequencing. As for the original processing: Repertoire TCRs were matched against a reference library of SARS-CoV-2-specific TCRs generated with the MIRA antigen-specificity platform. Breadth was defined as the fraction of unique TCRs that were SARS-CoV-2-associated. Depth was defined as the fraction of total T cells that were SARS-CoV-2-associated. Using the MIRA data, each spike-specific TCR was assigned both to the spike region to which the TCR was reactive and to a CD4 or CD8 class. Log10-transformed breadth and depth values were compared by one-way ANOVA with Sidak's multiple comparisons tests. TCRdb's version of the immuneACCESS table is confined to in-frame rearrangements and falls short of the full clone set. An unresolved V gene accounts for under half of the shortfall where checked; the remainder is of unknown origin. Clone size and V and J calls were adopted from that table, with D and trimming inferred from the DNA. The sample includes some 130,000 clones, with about nine tenths observed a single time. The biggest ten clones account for approximately 6.8% of the sample.

The CDR3 runs 16 amino acids, cysteine and phenylalanine included. The read is trimmed to its CDR3 DNA, 48 bases read in frame from base 1. The germline V gene encodes CDR1 SGHDT and CDR2 YYEEEE. Germline trimming amounts to 1 base on V and 3 bases on J, with 7 as the count of junction bases outside the gene matches. Turning to this clone: Its antigen is not yet known. Base qualities are not at hand, and no much larger clone is one base apart.

Interpreted using the paper, the time point label stands for: baseline before first vaccination. The vaccinee samples were drawn from two UK trials, COV001 and COV002, one of which was a single-blind randomized controlled phase 2/3 trial testing AZD1222 (ChAdOx1 nCoV-19) in healthy adults. For TCRbeta chain sequencing, PBMC samples were collected from trial participants at day 0 and at day 28 after the second dose. Here the chain combines TRBV5-6 and TRBJ2-7, with 10 junctional bases fitting TRBD1. This specimen was peripheral blood, taken on day 0 of AZD1222 vaccination. The TCR sequence derives from an adult in good health. The CDR3 here reads CASSLMGTGANYEQYF. The DNA is TGTGCCAGCAGCTTGATGGGGACAGGGGCAAACTACGAGCAGTACTTC.